The present TCR beta chain was sequenced within a study of T cell repertoires in cytomegalovirus infection. MiXCR, applied by TCRdb to the reads, yields one record per CDR3 protein. The sample contains 150,000 to 200,000 distinct CDR3 sequences, 28% of which appear only once. The study's findings and limits: Clonotype analysis showed dominance of the ex vivo response by HLA-C-restricted CMV-specific TCR beta clonotypes.

This clonotype was seen a few times. Its antigen is currently unknown. This CDR3 contains 13 residues. V lost 0 bases to trimming and J lost 5 bases, with 8 bases between them. Germline V gives CDR1 SGHNT, CDR2 YYREEE (reference sequence). This TCR was sampled from a human donor in good health (CMV status not recorded). Some clones in this sample may be carry-over from other donors' samples. The sample consisted of PBMCs. The chain couples TRBV5-4 to TRBJ2-5; D is undetermined. The CDR3 protein is CASSLGGVETQYF. Written as DNA, the CDR3 is TGTGCCAGCAGCTTGGGAGGAGTCGAGACCCAGTACTTC.